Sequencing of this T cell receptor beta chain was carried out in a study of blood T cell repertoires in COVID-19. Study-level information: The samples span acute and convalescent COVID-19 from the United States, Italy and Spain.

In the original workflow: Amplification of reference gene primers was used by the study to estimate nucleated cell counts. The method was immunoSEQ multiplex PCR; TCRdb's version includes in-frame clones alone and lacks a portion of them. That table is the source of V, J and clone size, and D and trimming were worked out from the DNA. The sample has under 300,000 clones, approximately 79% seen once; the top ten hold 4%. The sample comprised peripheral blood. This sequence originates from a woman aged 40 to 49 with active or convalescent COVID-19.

The DNA of the CDR3 is TGTGCCAGCAGCTTCCGGGACAGGGGATGGGGTGAAGCTTTCTTT. Protein product: CASSFRDRGWGEAFF. The rearrangement links TRBV5-6 to TRBJ1-1, with TRBD1 identical over 10 bases. V lost 2 bases, J lost 7 bases, and 8 bases stayed unmatched. Per the germline V gene, CDR1 is SGHDT and CDR2 is YYEEEE. This CDR3 spans 15 amino acids. Variable domain in full (rest from reference TRBV5-6 and TRBJ1-1): DAGVTQSPTHLIKTRGQQVTLRCSPKSGHDTVSWYQQALGQGPQFIFQYYEEEERQRGNFPDRFSGHQFPNYSSELNVNALLLGDSALYLCASSFRDRGWGEAFFGQGTRLTVV.